The rows below give T cell receptor beta chains drawn from one sample of a study of control samples from healthy donors and cancer patients. Profiling relied on immunoSEQ multiplex PCR, and the TCRdb table lists in-frame clones only, not all of them. Of some 120,000 clones detected, about nine tenths appear once; the ten largest clones hold about 2.6%. The sample was blood. The source is a man younger than 35 in good health. Both conserved end residues are part of each CDR3. The D gene is left open where the match is weak. Not all rows give a size; the values are once, few, many and, for expanded clones, a class.

TRBJ2-7 | TRBV6-1 | . | 14 | few | CASSEAEEVNEQYF | TGTGCCAGCAGTGAAGCGGAGGAAGTGAACGAGCAGTACTTC
TRBJ2-4 | TRBV5-6 | . | 16 | . | CASSLFPGTRKNIQYF | TGTGCCAGCAGCTTGTTTCCCGGGACACGCAAAAACATTCAGTACTTC
TRBJ1-3 | TRBV19 | . | 15 | . | CASRPPRGRGNTIYF | TGTGCCAGTAGACCTCCCCGGGGACGCGGAAACACCATATATTTT
TRBJ2-3 | TRBV12-3/TRBV12-4 | . | 13 | . | CASSLQGTDTQYF | TGTGCCAGCAGTTTACAGGGCACAGATACGCAGTATTTT
TRBJ1-1 | TRBV6-5 | TRBD1 | 11 | . | CASRRDRVAFF | TGTGCCAGCAGAAGGGACAGGGTGGCTTTCTTT
TRBJ1-1 | TRBV11-2 | . | 16 | . | CASSLAVGAVYTEAFF | TGTGCCAGCAGCTTAGCGGTTGGGGCGGTTTACACTGAAGCTTTCTTT
TRBJ1-6 | TRBV5-4 | TRBD1 | 14 | . | CASSLDRGNSPLHF | TGTGCCAGCAGCTTGGACAGGGGAAATTCACCCCTCCACTTT
TRBJ2-7 | TRBV19 | TRBD2 | 16 | . | CASSPTSGGFGYEQYF | TGTGCCAGTAGTCCCACTAGCGGGGGATTCGGCTACGAGCAGTACTTC
TRBJ2-2 | TRBV5-6 | . | 17 | . | CASSSNSGRTNTGELFF | TGTGCCAGCAGCTCAAACTCAGGACGGACGAACACCGGGGAGCTGTTTTTT
TRBJ2-7 | TRBV14 | . | 15 | . | CASRGWGEEVYEQYF | TGTGCCAGCAGGGGGTGGGGCGAAGAGGTCTACGAGCAGTACTTC
TRBJ2-5 | TRBV30 | TRBD1 | 14 | . | CAWRGTGAQETQYF | TGTGCCTGGAGGGGAACAGGGGCGCAAGAGACCCAGTACTTC
TRBJ1-1 | TRBV13 | . | 14 | . | CASSPLDTDTEAFF | TGTGCCAGCAGCCCCCTAGACACTGACACTGAAGCTTTCTTT
TRBJ2-1 | TRBV3-1/TRBV3-2 | TRBD2 | 11 | . | CASSGSPEQFF | TGTGCCAGTAGCGGGAGTCCTGAGCAGTTCTTC
TRBJ2-7 | TRBV5-1 | . | 16 | once | CASSLVPGSPSYEQYF | TGCGCCAGCAGCTTGGTGCCTGGGTCCCCCTCCTACGAGCAGTACTTC
TRBJ2-4 | TRBV5-1 | TRBD2 | 15 | . | CASSLREGGWDIQYF | TGCGCCAGCAGCTTGAGGGAGGGAGGCTGGGACATTCAGTACTTC
TRBJ1-2 | TRBV4-3 | . | 13 | . | CASSRDGNYGYTF | TGCGCCAGCAGCCGGGATGGAAACTATGGCTACACCTTC
TRBJ1-5 | TRBV24-1 | . | 12 | . | CATSDFDRPQHF | TGTGCCACCAGTGATTTTGACCGGCCCCAGCATTTT
TRBJ1-1 | TRBV7-3 | . | 13 | . | CASSLQEFTEAFF | TGTGCCAGCAGCTTACAGGAGTTCACTGAAGCTTTCTTT
TRBJ2-2 | TRBV27 | TRBD1 | 16 | . | CASSSPGQTYTGELFF | TGTGCCAGCAGCTCGCCGGGACAGACTTACACCGGGGAGCTGTTTTTT
TRBJ2-2 | TRBV27 | TRBD1 | 15 | . | CASSLRTGYTGELFF | TGTGCCAGCAGTTTAAGGACAGGGTATACCGGGGAGCTGTTTTTT
TRBJ2-5 | TRBV11-3 | . | 15 | . | CASSSRVEPQETQYF | TGTGCCAGCAGCTCCCGGGTGGAACCCCAAGAGACCCAGTACTTC
TRBJ1-5 | TRBV7-9 | . | 14 | once | CASSARDSNQPQHF | TGTGCCAGCAGCGCCCGGGACAGCAATCAGCCCCAGCATTTT
TRBJ2-3 | TRBV9 | . | 11 | . | CASSSRGTQYF | TGTGCCAGCAGCTCCCGGGGTACGCAGTATTTT
TRBJ1-3 | TRBV6-5 | . | 13 | . | CASMGRRGNTIYF | TGTGCCAGCATGGGTCGCCGTGGGAACACCATATATTTT
TRBJ2-5 | TRBV2 | . | 15 | . | CASSEGPGGQETQYF | TGTGCCAGCAGCGAAGGACCGGGTGGCCAAGAGACCCAGTACTTC
TRBJ1-1 | TRBV19 | TRBD1 | 13 | . | CASSPTRTGTTFF | TGTGCCAGTAGTCCCACCCGGACAGGGACTACTTTCTTT
TRBJ1-6 | TRBV4-1 | . | 16 | . | CASSQDVTSYNSPLHF | TGCGCCAGCAGCCAAGACGTCACCTCCTATAATTCACCCCTCCACTTT
TRBJ1-1 | TRBV3-1/TRBV3-2 | . | 17 | . | CASSQAGEQGFGTEAFF | TGTGCCAGCAGCCAAGCGGGGGAACAGGGTTTTGGCACTGAAGCTTTCTTT
TRBJ1-5 | TRBV7-8 | TRBD1 | 15 | . | CASSAGTGTNQPQHF | TGTGCCAGCAGTGCCGGGACAGGGACAAATCAGCCCCAGCATTTT
TRBJ1-5 | TRBV7-2 | . | 16 | . | CASSRPGRPSNQPQHF | TGTGCCAGCAGCCGTCCCGGGAGGCCAAGCAATCAGCCCCAGCATTTT
TRBJ1-4 | TRBV4-1 | TRBD1 | 16 | once | CASSQHWVQGGQKLFF | TGCGCCAGCAGCCAACATTGGGTACAGGGGGGTCAAAAACTGTTTTTT
TRBJ2-4 | TRBV19 | . | 13 | . | CASRALAKNIQYF | TGTGCCAGTCGAGCGCTAGCCAAAAACATTCAGTACTTC
TRBJ2-2 | TRBV4-2 | TRBD1 | 17 | . | CASRGDREFYNTGELFF | TGTGCCAGCAGGGGGGACAGGGAGTTTTATAACACCGGGGAGCTGTTTTTT
TRBJ2-1 | TRBV12-5 | . | 13 | once | CASGLEPGNEQFF | TGTGCTAGTGGTTTAGAGCCCGGCAATGAGCAGTTCTTC
TRBJ1-5 | TRBV6-5 | . | 15 | . | CASSYSKRGNQPQHF | TGTGCCAGCAGTTACTCGAAGCGGGGCAATCAGCCCCAGCATTTT
TRBJ2-2 | TRBV4-1 | . | 13 | . | CASQTGNTGELFF | TGCGCCAGCCAAACAGGGAACACCGGGGAGCTGTTTTTT
TRBJ1-1 | TRBV6-5 | . | 14 | . | CASSPRVAGTEAFF | TGTGCCAGCAGTCCCCGGGTGGCCGGCACTGAAGCTTTCTTT
TRBJ2-3 | TRBV27 | . | 14 | . | CASSFLGGADTQYF | TGTGCCAGCAGTTTCTTAGGAGGCGCAGATACGCAGTATTTT
TRBJ2-5 | TRBV5-6 | . | 14 | once | CASSNQGIQETQYF | TGTGCCAGCAGCAACCAGGGTATCCAAGAGACCCAGTACTTC
TRBJ2-1 | TRBV7-9 | . | 14 | . | CASATAESYNEQFF | TGTGCCAGCGCAACGGCGGAGTCCTACAATGAGCAGTTCTTC
TRBJ1-2 | TRBV24-1 | . | 14 | once | CATSDLAGNYGYTF | TGTGCCACCAGTGATTTAGCAGGGAACTATGGCTACACCTTC
TRBJ1-1 | TRBV28 | . | 14 | . | CASSLSGGLLSAFF | TGTGCCAGCAGTCTGTCTGGGGGGCTACTGAGCGCTTTCTTT
TRBJ1-1 | TRBV9 | TRBD1 | 14 | . | CASSAGTENTEAFF | TGTGCCAGCAGCGCCGGGACAGAGAACACTGAAGCTTTCTTT
TRBJ1-5 | TRBV10-2 | . | 14 | . | CASSDTASNQPQHF | TGCGCCAGCAGTGATACAGCGAGCAATCAGCCCCAGCATTTT
TRBJ2-3 | TRBV9 | . | 15 | . | CASSVASQITDTQYF | TGTGCCAGCAGCGTAGCCAGTCAAATCACAGATACGCAGTATTTT
TRBJ1-5 | TRBV28 | . | 13 | . | CASTLYGVQPQHF | TGTGCCAGCACTCTATATGGGGTTCAGCCCCAGCATTTT
TRBJ1-1 | TRBV7-9 | . | 15 | . | CASSLDAGRDREAFF | TGTGCCAGCAGCTTAGACGCGGGACGAGATCGTGAAGCTTTCTTT
TRBJ2-1 | TRBV10-3 | TRBD2 | 13 | once | CAAAGGGTNEQFF | TGTGCCGCAGCGGGAGGGGGAACCAATGAGCAGTTCTTC
TRBJ2-1 | TRBV19 | . | 17 | . | CASSNEGLGGPGYEQFF | TGTGCCAGTAGTAATGAAGGACTGGGGGGCCCCGGGTATGAGCAGTTCTTC
TRBJ2-1 | TRBV4-1 | . | 18 | . | CASSQRPSRGEGNNEQFF | TGCGCCAGCAGCCAACGCCCCTCTCGCGGGGAAGGAAACAATGAGCAGTTCTTC